The T cell receptor (beta chain) under discussion was sequenced for a study of T-cell memory formation after mild COVID-19. Overall study: Clusters were largely donor specific.

Researchers used 5'RACE with constant-segment primers to make TCR alpha and TCR beta cDNA libraries that carry sample barcodes and UMIs. TCRdb re-derived calls from the 5' RACE reads in MiXCR, one entry per CDR3 protein. The profile covers about 340,000 distinct CDR3 sequences, with about 20% appearing a single time and roughly 23% taken by the ten largest. This clonotype was detected only a few times. The antigen is undetermined. This CDR3 has 16 residues. Looked up from germline, CDR1 is SGHRS and CDR2 is YFSETQ. V was pared by 4 bases and J by 11 bases, with 19 bases of the junction left unmatched. Overall study results and limits: The authors did not confirm SARS-CoV-2 specificity of second-wave clones peaking day 37. Memory sampled before infection contained some responding clones, suggesting cross-reactive memory joined.

The specimen sequenced was PBMCs or a T cell subset sorted from them (not recorded which). The gene calls are TRBV5-1 and TRBJ2-7, with 9 bases lining up with TRBD1. The receptor was derived from a man aged 18 to 29 who had mild COVID-19 (a few samples of this study predate the infection). Cell type and time point are not known. The CDR3 sequence is CASSTRDRALFFFEYV. Written as DNA, the CDR3 is TGCGCCAGCAGCACCCGGGACAGGGCCCTCTTTTTTTTTGAGTACGTC.